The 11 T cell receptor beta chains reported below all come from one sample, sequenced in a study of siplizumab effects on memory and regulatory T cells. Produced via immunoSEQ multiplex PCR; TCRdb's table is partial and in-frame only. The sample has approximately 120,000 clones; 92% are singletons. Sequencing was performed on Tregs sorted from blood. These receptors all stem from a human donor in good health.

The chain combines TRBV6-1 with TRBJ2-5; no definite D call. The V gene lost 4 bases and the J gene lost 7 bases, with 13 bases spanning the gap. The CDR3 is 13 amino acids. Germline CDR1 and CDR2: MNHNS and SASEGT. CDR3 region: CASSGTALGTQYF. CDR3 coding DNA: TGTGCCAGCAGTGGGACGGCTCTTGGGACCCAGTACTTC.

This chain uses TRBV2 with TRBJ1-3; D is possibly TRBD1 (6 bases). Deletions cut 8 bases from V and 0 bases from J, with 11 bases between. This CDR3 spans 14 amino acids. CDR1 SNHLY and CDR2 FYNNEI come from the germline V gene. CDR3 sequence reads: CASLGGHSGNTIYF. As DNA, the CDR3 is TGTGCCAGCCTCGGGGGCCACTCTGGAAACACCATATATTTT.

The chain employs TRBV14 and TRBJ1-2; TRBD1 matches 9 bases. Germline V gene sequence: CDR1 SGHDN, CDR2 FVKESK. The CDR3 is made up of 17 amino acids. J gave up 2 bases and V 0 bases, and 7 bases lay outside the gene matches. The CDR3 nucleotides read TGTGCCAGCAGCCAAGACGGGACAGGGCGCGGCAACTATGGCTACACCTTC. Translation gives CASSQDGTGRGNYGYTF.

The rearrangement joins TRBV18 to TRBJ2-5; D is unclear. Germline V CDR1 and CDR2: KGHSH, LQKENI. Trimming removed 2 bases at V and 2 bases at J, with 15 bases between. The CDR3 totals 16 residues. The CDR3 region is CASSPNGPARQETQYF. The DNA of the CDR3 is TGTGCCAGCTCACCAAATGGTCCGGCGAGACAAGAGACCCAGTACTTC.

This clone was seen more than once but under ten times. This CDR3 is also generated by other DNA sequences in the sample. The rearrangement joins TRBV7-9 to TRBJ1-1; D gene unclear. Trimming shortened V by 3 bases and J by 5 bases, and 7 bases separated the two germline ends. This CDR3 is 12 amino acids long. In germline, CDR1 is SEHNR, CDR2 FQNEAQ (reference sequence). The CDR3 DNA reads TGTGCCAGCAGCTTGAGAGGGACTGAAGCTTTCTTT. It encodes CASSLRGTEAFF.

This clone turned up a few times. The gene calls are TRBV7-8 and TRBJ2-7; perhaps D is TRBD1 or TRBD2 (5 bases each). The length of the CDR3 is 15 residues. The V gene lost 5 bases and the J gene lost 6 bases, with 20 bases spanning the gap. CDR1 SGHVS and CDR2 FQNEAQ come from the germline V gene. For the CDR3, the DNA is TGTGCCAGCAGCAACTGGGACGCAAGGACGCCCGAGCAGTACTTC. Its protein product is CASSNWDARTPEQYF.

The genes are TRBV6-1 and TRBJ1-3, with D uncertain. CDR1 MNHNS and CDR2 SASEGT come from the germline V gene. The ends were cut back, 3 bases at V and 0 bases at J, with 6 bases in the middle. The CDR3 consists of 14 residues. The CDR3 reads CASSDYISGNTIYF. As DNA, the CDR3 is TGTGCCAGCAGTGATTACATCTCTGGAAACACCATATATTTT.

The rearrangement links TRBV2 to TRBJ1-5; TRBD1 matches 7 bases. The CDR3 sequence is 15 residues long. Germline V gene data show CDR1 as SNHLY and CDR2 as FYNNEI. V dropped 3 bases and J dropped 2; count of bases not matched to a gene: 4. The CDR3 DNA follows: TGTGCCAGCAGTGAGACAGGGAACGGCAATCAGCCCCAGCATTTT. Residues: CASSETGNGNQPQHF.

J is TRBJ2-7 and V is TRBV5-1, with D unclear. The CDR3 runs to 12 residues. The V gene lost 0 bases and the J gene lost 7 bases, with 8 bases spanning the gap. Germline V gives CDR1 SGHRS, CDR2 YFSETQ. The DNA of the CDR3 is TGCGCCAGCAGCTTGGCAGTTGGGGAGCAGTACTTC. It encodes CASSLAVGEQYF.

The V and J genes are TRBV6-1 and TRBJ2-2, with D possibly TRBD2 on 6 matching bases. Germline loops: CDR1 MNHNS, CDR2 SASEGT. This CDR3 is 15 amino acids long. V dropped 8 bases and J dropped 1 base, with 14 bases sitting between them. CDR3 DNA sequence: TGTGCCAGCTATTTCGGGACTCAGAACACCGGGGAGCTGTTTTTT. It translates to CASYFGTQNTGELFF.

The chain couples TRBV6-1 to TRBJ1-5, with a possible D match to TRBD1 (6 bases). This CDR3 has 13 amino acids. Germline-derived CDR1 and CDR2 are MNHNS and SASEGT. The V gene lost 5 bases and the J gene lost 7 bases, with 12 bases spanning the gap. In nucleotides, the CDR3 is TGTGCCAGCAGTTTTGGGGGGCGGCAGCCCCAGCATTTT. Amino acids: CASSFGGRQPQHF.